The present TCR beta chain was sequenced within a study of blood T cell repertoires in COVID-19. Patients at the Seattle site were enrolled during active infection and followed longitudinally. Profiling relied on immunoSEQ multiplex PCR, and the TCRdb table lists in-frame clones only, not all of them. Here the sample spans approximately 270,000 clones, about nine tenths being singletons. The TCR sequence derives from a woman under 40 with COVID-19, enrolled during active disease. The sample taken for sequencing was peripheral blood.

The CDR3 spells CASRTGMDYGYTF. CDR3 coding DNA: TGTGCCAGCAGGACAGGGATGGACTATGGCTACACCTTC. J is TRBJ1-2 and V is TRBV6-5; 7 nucleotides line up with TRBD1. CDR1 is MNHEY, CDR2 SVGAGI, per germline. The CDR3 is made up of 13 amino acids. V shed 6 bases and J 3 bases; nucleotides not matched to a gene: 4.